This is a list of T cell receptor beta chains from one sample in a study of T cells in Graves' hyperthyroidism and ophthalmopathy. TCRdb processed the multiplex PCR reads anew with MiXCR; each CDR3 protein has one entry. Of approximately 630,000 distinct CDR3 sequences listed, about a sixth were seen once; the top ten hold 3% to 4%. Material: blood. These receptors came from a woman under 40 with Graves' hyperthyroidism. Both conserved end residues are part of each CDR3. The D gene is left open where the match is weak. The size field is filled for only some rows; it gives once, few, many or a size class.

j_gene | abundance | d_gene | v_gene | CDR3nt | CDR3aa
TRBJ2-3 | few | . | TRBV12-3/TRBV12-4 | TGTGCCAGCAAACTTCCGGCGCCCGGGGGTACGCAGTATTTT | CASKLPAPGGTQYF
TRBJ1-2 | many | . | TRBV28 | TGTGCCAGCAGCTACTCCTCCGGGAGCTCTCTGTCAAGCTATGGCTACACCTTC | CASSYSSGSSLSSYGYTF
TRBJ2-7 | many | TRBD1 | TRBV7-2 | TGTGCCAGCAGCTTAGACAGGACAGGTTACGAGCAGTACTTC | CASSLDRTGYEQYF
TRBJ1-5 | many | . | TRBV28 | TGTGCCAGCAGTTTAGCGAGGAATAGCAATCAGCCCCAGCATTTT | CASSLARNSNQPQHF
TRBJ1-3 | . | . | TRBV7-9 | TGTGCCAGCAGGCCACCAGGGATCTCTGGAAACACCATATATTTT | CASRPPGISGNTIYF
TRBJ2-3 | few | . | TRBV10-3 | TGTGCCATCAGTGAGAGCAAAGATACGCAGTATTTT | CAISESKDTQYF
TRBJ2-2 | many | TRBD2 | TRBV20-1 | TGCAGTGCTAGGACTAGCGGGAGAGGAACCGGGGAGCTGTTTTTT | CSARTSGRGTGELFF
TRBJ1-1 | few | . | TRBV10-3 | TGTGCCATCAGCAGTCGGAGGGCTATTGAAGCTTTCTTT | CAISSRRAIEAFF
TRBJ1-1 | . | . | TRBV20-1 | TGCAGTGCTAGAGATCCGGACGGAAATTCGAACACTGAAGCTTTCTTT | CSARDPDGNSNTEAFF
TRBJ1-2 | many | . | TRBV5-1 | TGCGCCAGCAGCAGGGACACTTCTAACTATGGCTACACCTTC | CASSRDTSNYGYTF
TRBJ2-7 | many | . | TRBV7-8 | TGTGCCAGCAGCTTAGTTGTCCGCGGCGAGCAGTACTTC | CASSLVVRGEQYF
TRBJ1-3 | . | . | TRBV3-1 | TGTGCCAGCAGCGACCGGGGCCACTCTTACTCTGGAAACACCATATATTTT | CASSDRGHSYSGNTIYF
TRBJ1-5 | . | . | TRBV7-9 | TGTGCCAGCAGCTTAGGGAATTGGCGGGGGCGCAATCAGCCCCAGCATTTT | CASSLGNWRGRNQPQHF
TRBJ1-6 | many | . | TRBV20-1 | TGCAGTGATGGGGGGGAGGGTTCACCCCTCCACTTT | CSDGGEGSPLHF
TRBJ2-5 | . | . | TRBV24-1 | TGTGCCACCAGTGACCCCAAAACCACAGGGTTGAGGGGGGAGACCCAGTACTTC | CATSDPKTTGLRGETQYF
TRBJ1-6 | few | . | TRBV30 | TGTGCCTGGAGTAGGAGTGGCAGGGGATATTCACCCCTCCACTTT | CAWSRSGRGYSPLHF
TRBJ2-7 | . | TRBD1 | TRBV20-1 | TGCAGTGCTAGAGTGATATCGGGACAGGGGGCAGGCTACGAGCAGTACTTC | CSARVISGQGAGYEQYF
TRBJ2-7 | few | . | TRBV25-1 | TGTGCCAGCAGTGAAGAAGGAACCCCACCCTACGAGCAGTACTTC | CASSEEGTPPYEQYF
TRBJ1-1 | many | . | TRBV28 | TGTGCCAGCAGTTACACCGTCATGAACACTGAAGCTTTCTTT | CASSYTVMNTEAFF
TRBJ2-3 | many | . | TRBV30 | TGTGCCTGGAACGTGGGAGAAGGGGGTACGCAGTATTTT | CAWNVGEGGTQYF
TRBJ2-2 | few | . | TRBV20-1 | TGCAGTGCTAGAGGCGAGCTACCCGGGGAGCTGTTTTTT | CSARGELPGELFF
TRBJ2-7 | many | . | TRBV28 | TGTGCCAGCGCCGTGGGACTTTACTACGAGCAGTACTTC | CASAVGLYYEQYF
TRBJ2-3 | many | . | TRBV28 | TGTGCCAGCAGTTTCGGGGTAGATACGCAGTATTTT | CASSFGVDTQYF
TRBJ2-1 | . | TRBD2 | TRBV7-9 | TGTGCCAGCAGCTTTGGTCTAGCGGGAGGTTACAATGAGCGGTTCTTC | CASSFGLAGGYNERFF
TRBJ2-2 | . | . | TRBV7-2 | TGTGCCAGCAGCCCCCCCGGCACGTGGCACACCGGGGAGCTGTTTTTT | CASSPPGTWHTGELFF
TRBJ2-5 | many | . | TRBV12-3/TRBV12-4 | TGTGCCAGCAGTTTTAGCGGCTACCAAGAGACCCAGTACTTC | CASSFSGYQETQYF
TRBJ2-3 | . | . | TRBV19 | TGTGCCAGTAGTATAGTGGGAGAATTCCCGGATACGCAGTATTTT | CASSIVGEFPDTQYF
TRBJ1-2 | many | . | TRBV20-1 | TGCAGTGCTAGTCTCAGGGACGGGGGCAATGGCTACACCTTC | CSASLRDGGNGYTF
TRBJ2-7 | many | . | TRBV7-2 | TGTGCCAGCAGCTTAGTGGGGGGAAACCTCGCCTACGAGCAGTACTTC | CASSLVGGNLAYEQYF
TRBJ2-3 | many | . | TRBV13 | TGTGCCAGCAGCTTGGGTCATTCAGATACGCAGTATTTT | CASSLGHSDTQYF
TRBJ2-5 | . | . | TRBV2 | TGTGCCAGCAGTGATTGGCTAAATCAAGAGACCCAGTACTTC | CASSDWLNQETQYF
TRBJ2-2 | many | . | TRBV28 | TGTGCCAGCAGTTTTAACGCGGTGAACACCGGGGAGCTGTTTTTT | CASSFNAVNTGELFF
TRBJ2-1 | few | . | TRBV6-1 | TGTGCCATCAGTGCAGGGACTGAGCAGTTCTTC | CAISAGTEQFF
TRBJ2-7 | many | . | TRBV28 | TGTGCCAGCAGTTTGAGCGGCAACTCCTACGAGCAGTACTTC | CASSLSGNSYEQYF
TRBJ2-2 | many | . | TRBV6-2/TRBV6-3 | TGTGCCAGCACGCACACCGGGGAGCTGTTTTTT | CASTHTGELFF
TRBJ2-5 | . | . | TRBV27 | TGTGCCAGCAGTTTATCGTACCCCGACAGCCCCGCTAGCGAGACCCAGTACTTC | CASSLSYPDSPASETQYF
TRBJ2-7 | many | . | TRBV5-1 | TGCGCCAGCAGCTTTGAGGGGCCCACCTACGAGCAGTACTTC | CASSFEGPTYEQYF
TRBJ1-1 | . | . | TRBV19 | TGTGCCAGTAGTATGCAGAACACTGAAGCTTTCTTT | CASSMQNTEAFF
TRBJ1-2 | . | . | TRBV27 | TGTGCCAGCAGTTCTGCTAACCAGTTATATGGCTACACCTTC | CASSSANQLYGYTF
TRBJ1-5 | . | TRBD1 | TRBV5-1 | TGCGCCAGCACCCGGGACAGGGGTAGCAATCAGCCCCAGCATTTT | CASTRDRGSNQPQHF
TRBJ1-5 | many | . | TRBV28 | TGTGCCAGCAGGACTTTGGGGGCTAGTAATCAGCCCCAGCATTTT | CASRTLGASNQPQHF
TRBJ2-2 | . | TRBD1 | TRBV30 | TGTGCCTGGAGGGTCTCCGGGACAGGAAACGGGGAGCTGTTTTTT | CAWRVSGTGNGELFF
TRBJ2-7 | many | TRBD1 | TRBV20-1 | TGCAGTGCTAGCGACCCGGGACAGGGGTTTTACGAGCAGTACTTC | CSASDPGQGFYEQYF
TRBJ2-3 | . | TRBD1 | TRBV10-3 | TGTGCCATCAGTACTACGACAGGGGGCTCCCCCCCAGATACGCAGTATTTT | CAISTTTGGSPPDTQYF
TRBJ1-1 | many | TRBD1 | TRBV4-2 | TGTGCCAGCAGCCAAGTGCGCACAGGGGTTGAAGCTTTCTTT | CASSQVRTGVEAFF
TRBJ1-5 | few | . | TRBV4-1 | TGCGCCAGCAGCCCTAAACAGGGTCATCAGCCCCAGCATTTT | CASSPKQGHQPQHF
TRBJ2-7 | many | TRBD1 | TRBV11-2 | TGTGCCAGCAGCCATGGGACAGGGGGTTTTTACGAGCAGTACTTC | CASSHGTGGFYEQYF
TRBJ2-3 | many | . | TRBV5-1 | TGCGCCAGCAGCTTGGAGAGGGTTACAGATACGCAGTATTTT | CASSLERVTDTQYF
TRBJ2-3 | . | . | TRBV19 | TGTGCCAGTAGTTTGGCTATACTAGGCAGGGATACGCAGTATTTT | CASSLAILGRDTQYF
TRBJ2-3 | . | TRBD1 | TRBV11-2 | TGTGCCAGCAGCCGTATGACAGGGGATGATAGCAATCAGCCCCAGTATTTT | CASSRMTGDDSNQPQYF
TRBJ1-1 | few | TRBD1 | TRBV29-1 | TGCAGCGTTGGGGGTTCAGGGACAGTCAACACTGAAGCTTTCTTT | CSVGGSGTVNTEAFF
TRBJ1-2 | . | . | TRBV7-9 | TGTGCCAGCAGCTTAGAATGGGGCGGCGATGGCTACACCTTC | CASSLEWGGDGYTF
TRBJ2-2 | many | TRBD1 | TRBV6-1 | TGTGCCAGCAGTGCCCTGAGGGGGCCGAACACCGGGGAGCTGTTTTTT | CASSALRGPNTGELFF
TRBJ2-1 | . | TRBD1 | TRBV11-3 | TGTGCCAGCAGTTCGGGGACAGCGATCGCCAATGAGCAGTTCTTC | CASSSGTAIANEQFF
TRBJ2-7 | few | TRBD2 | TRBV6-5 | TGTGCCAGCAGTTACTCGACTAGCGGGACCCCCTACGAGCAGTACTTC | CASSYSTSGTPYEQYF